The 31 T cell receptor beta chains reported below all come from one sample, sequenced in a study of technical replicates of blood from a few donors. This table comes from immunoSEQ multiplex PCR, and its TCRdb copy is limited to in-frame clones, with some not included. This sample has 75,000 to 90,000 clones, with just over 90% found just once. The material sequenced was T cells isolated from PBMCs. The source is a human donor in good health.

This chain joins TRBV2 and TRBJ2-2; unclear D gene. V shed 0 bases and J shed 6 bases, with 8 bases lying between them. The CDR3 sequence is 14 residues long. From germline, CDR1 is SNHLY and CDR2 FYNNEI. The CDR3 is CASSEALKPGELFF. In DNA form, the CDR3 reads TGTGCCAGCAGTGAAGCGCTAAAACCCGGGGAGCTGTTTTTT.

This chain links TRBV5-1 with TRBJ1-2, with 9 nucleotides matching TRBD1. Germline CDR1 is SGHRS and CDR2 is YFSETQ. This CDR3 contains 13 residues. Unmatched junction bases numbered 6, after V lost 4 bases and J lost 8 bases. The chain's CDR3 is CASSTGTGSGYTF. CDR3 DNA: TGCGCCAGCAGCACCGGGACAGGGTCCGGCTACACCTTC.

This clone has only one observation. This chain joins TRBV7-9 and TRBJ1-5; D not resolved. The CDR3 has 14 residues. Trimming took off 1 base at V and 2 bases at J, with 6 bases between the two ends. Germline V gene data show CDR1 as SEHNR and CDR2 as FQNEAQ (reference sequence). The CDR3 is CASSLGSGNQPQHF. DNA of the CDR3: TGTGCCAGCAGCTTAGGATCGGGCAATCAGCCCCAGCATTTT.

This chain links TRBV7-9 with TRBJ2-3; 11 bases fit TRBD2. Looked up from germline, CDR1 is SEHNR and CDR2 is FQNEAQ (reference sequence). This CDR3 comprises 18 residues. The trim removed 2 bases at V and 9 bases at J, leaving 16 bases unmatched. CDR3 protein: CASSLPRGASGGWETQYF. The CDR3 DNA reads TGTGCCAGCAGCTTACCCCGGGGGGCTAGCGGGGGGTGGGAGACGCAGTATTTT.

The chain has TRBV11-3 and TRBJ1-1; perhaps TRBD1 as D (5 bases). The CDR3 is 19 residues long. CDR1 and CDR2 from the germline V gene are SGHNT and YENEEA. V shed 2 bases and J shed 1 base, with 23 bases lying between them. As DNA, the CDR3 is TGTGCCAGCAGCTTATATGAAGGCTGGAAGGGGCGACCGAACACTGAAGCTTTCTTT. Protein product: CASSLYEGWKGRPNTEAFF.

The V and J genes are TRBV7-8 and TRBJ2-5; D is possibly TRBD1 (5 bases). The CDR3 is 15 amino acids. From germline, CDR1 is SGHVS and CDR2 FQNEAQ. Deletions cut 4 bases from V and 4 bases from J, with 16 bases between. The CDR3 reads CASSSRQIQLETQYF. In nucleotides, the CDR3 is TGTGCCAGCAGCTCAAGACAGATACAATTAGAGACCCAGTACTTC.

The J gene is TRBJ2-1, the V gene TRBV29-1; 8 nucleotides match TRBD2. The V gene's germline CDR1 is SQVTM and CDR2 ANQGSEA. This CDR3 spans 14 amino acids. V was pared by 7 bases and J by 0 bases, with 5 bases of the junction left unmatched. The CDR3 loop reads CSGESGSSYNEQFF. CDR3 bases: TGCAGCGGCGAGAGCGGGAGCTCCTACAATGAGCAGTTCTTC.

The chain couples TRBV29-1 to TRBJ1-1, with TRBD1 as a possible D gene (5 bases). CDR1 is SQVTM, CDR2 ANQGSEA, per germline. The length of the CDR3 is 12 residues. Trimming took off 4 bases at V and 5 bases at J, with 11 bases between the two ends. The CDR3 DNA is TGCAGCGTTGGTTCAGGGTATACTGAAGCTTTCTTT. Translated: CSVGSGYTEAFF.

This chain links TRBV18 with TRBJ2-7; TRBD2 might be the D (5 bases). Trimming stripped 3 bases from V and 7 bases from J, with 10 bases between. Germline V CDR1 and CDR2: KGHSH, LQKENI. The CDR3 length is 12 residues. CDR3 region: CASSPSTREQYF. The CDR3 DNA is TGTGCCAGCTCACCCTCCACTAGAGAGCAGTACTTC.

The rearrangement links TRBV30 to TRBJ1-1; tentative D call: TRBD1 (6 bases). V was cut by 4 bases and J by 4 bases, with 16 bases left in between. The germline V gene encodes CDR1 GTSNPN and CDR2 SVGIG (reference sequence). The CDR3 spans 14 residues. The CDR3 nucleotides are TGTGCCTGGAATCCCTCCCAGGGGAGCACTGAAGCTTTCTTT. Protein: CAWNPSQGSTEAFF.

This clone was detected once. CDR3 amino acids: CASSQGGSYEQYF. CDR3 DNA sequence: TGTGCCAGCAGCCAAGGCGGATCCTACGAGCAGTACTTC. J is TRBJ2-7 and V is TRBV5-6; D gene unclear. This CDR3 spans 13 amino acids. Germline CDR1 and CDR2: SGHDT and YYEEEE. Trimming cost V 4 bases and J 1 base, with 9 bases left between them.

This chain uses TRBV2 with TRBJ2-7, with TRBD2 identical over 10 bases. The CDR3 has 17 amino acids. Trimming at V came to 2 bases and at J to 0 bases, leaving 7 bases not matched to a gene. The germline V gene has CDR1 SNHLY and CDR2 FYNNEI. The chain's CDR3 is CASSEIIAGGSSYEQYF. CDR3 nucleotide sequence: TGTGCCAGCAGTGAAATAATAGCGGGAGGAAGCTCCTACGAGCAGTACTTC.

By frequency in the sample, this clone is medium-sized. This chain connects TRBV28 to TRBJ2-3; D is perhaps TRBD1 (6 bases). Trimming removed 2 bases from V and 2 bases from J, with 23 bases in between. This CDR3 contains 19 residues. Germline-derived CDR1 and CDR2 are MDHEN and SYDVKM. The CDR3 DNA follows: TGTGCCAGCAGTTTAAGGCAGGAAGGGACACACACACACACAGATACGCAGTATTTT. Protein product: CASSLRQEGTHTHTDTQYF. Full variable domain (rest looked up from reference TRBV28 and TRBJ2-3): DVKVTQSSRYLVKRTGEKVFLECVQDMDHENMFWYRQDPGLGLRLIYFSYDVKMKEKGDIPEGYSVSREKKERFSLILESASTNQTSMYLCASSLRQEGTHTHTDTQYFGPGTRLTVL.

This clone occurred once. This rearrangement joins TRBV6-5 to TRBJ2-3; D is ambiguous. The CDR3 consists of 14 residues. Germline V gives CDR1 MNHEY, CDR2 SVGAGI. Trimming removed 2 bases at V and 2 bases at J, with 8 bases between. CDR3 nucleotide sequence: TGTGCCAGCAGTTACCGCAGGTACACAGATACGCAGTATTTT. Translated, it gives CASSYRRYTDTQYF.

The rearrangement uses TRBV18 and TRBJ2-5, with D perhaps matching TRBD1 (5 bases). Looked up from germline, CDR1 is KGHSH and CDR2 is LQKENI. The CDR3 has 16 residues. The V end lost 0 bases, the J end lost 3 bases, and 14 bases lay between the germline ends. CDR3 loop: CASSPPKTASEETQYF. The CDR3 region has the DNA TGTGCCAGCTCACCACCCAAGACAGCGAGCGAAGAGACCCAGTACTTC. The complete variable domain, with remaining parts taken from reference TRBV18 and TRBJ2-5, reads NAGVMQNPRHLVRRRGQEARLRCSPMKGHSHVYWYRQLPEEGLKFMVYLQKENIIDESGMPKERFSAEFPKEGPSILRIQQVVRGDSAAYFCASSPPKTASEETQYFGPGTRLLVL.

The chain combines TRBV5-1 with TRBJ2-5; 9 bases are shared with TRBD2. The CDR3 loop spans 16 amino acids. V was pared by 1 base and J by 1 base, with 5 bases of the junction left unmatched. Germline V gene data show CDR1 as SGHRS and CDR2 as YFSETQ. CDR3 residues: CASSLFVSGGQETQYF. As DNA, the CDR3 is TGCGCCAGCAGCTTGTTTGTTAGCGGGGGCCAAGAGACCCAGTACTTC.

DNA for the CDR3: TGCGCCAGCAGCTCCTGGACAGGTACAGATACGCAGTATTTT. Its translation: CASSSWTGTDTQYF. The rearrangement links TRBV5-1 to TRBJ2-3, with 7 bases lining up with TRBD1. CDR1 is SGHRS and CDR2 is YFSETQ in the germline V gene. There are 14 residues in the CDR3. The V gene end was trimmed by 3 bases and the J gene end by 3 bases; junction bases not matched to a gene: 4.

This clone occurred once. The genes are TRBV7-9 and TRBJ1-1; D ambiguous. CDR3 length equals 17 residues. The germline V gene has CDR1 SEHNR and CDR2 FQNEAQ (reference sequence). V gave up 0 bases and J gave up 0 bases, with 14 bases separating them. This CDR3 is CASSLALGSLMNTEAFF. The CDR3 nucleotides are TGTGCCAGCAGCTTAGCGCTGGGCAGCCTAATGAACACTGAAGCTTTCTTT.

This chain joins TRBV9 and TRBJ2-5, with TRBD1 identical over 7 bases. The CDR3 totals 15 residues. Germline CDR1 reads SGDLS; CDR2 reads YYNGEE. The V and J ends lost 3 bases and 1 base, in that order; junction bases with no gene match: 6. The CDR3 protein is CASSAEGTAQETQYF. CDR3 coding DNA: TGTGCCAGCAGCGCCGAGGGGACAGCCCAAGAGACCCAGTACTTC. Complete variable domain (other parts from reference TRBV9 and TRBJ2-5): DSGVTQTPKHLITATGQRVTLRCSPRSGDLSVYWYQQSLDQGLQFLIQYYNGEERAKGNILERFSAQQFPDLHSELNLSSLELGDSALYFCASSAEGTAQETQYFGPGTRLLVL.

The chain employs TRBV6-6 and TRBJ2-3, with a possible D match to TRBD1 (5 bases). This CDR3 contains 14 residues. CDR1 MNHNY and CDR2 SVGAGI come from the germline V gene (reference sequence). V was clipped by 0 bases and J by 6 bases, with 10 bases between them. CDR3 coding DNA: TGTGCCAGCAGTTACTCGGGCCCAGGGGATACGCAGTATTTT. Encoded protein: CASSYSGPGDTQYF.

In DNA form, the CDR3 reads TGTGCCAGCAGCCCCACGAGGGGACAGGGCACAGATACGCAGTATTTT. Amino acid sequence: CASSPTRGQGTDTQYF. The chain links TRBV7-9 to TRBJ2-3; 8 nucleotides line up with TRBD1. V lost 5 bases to trimming and J lost 1 base; unmatched junction nucleotides: 8. Germline CDR1 reads SEHNR; CDR2 reads FQNEAQ (reference sequence). CDR3 length equals 16 residues.

This chain uses TRBV27 with TRBJ2-7; 8 bases are shared with TRBD1. This CDR3 comprises 16 residues. Germline V gene data show CDR1 as MNHEY and CDR2 as SMNVEV (reference sequence). J gave up 2 bases and V 5 bases, and 11 bases lay outside the gene matches. The CDR3 loop reads CASSTKYRDRTYEQYF. CDR3 nucleotides: TGTGCCAGCAGTACCAAGTACCGGGACAGGACCTACGAGCAGTACTTC.

CDR3 residues: CASSFEAVNTQYF. The CDR3 DNA follows: TGTGCCAGCAGCTTCGAGGCGGTGAATACGCAGTATTTT. The chain joins TRBV11-3 to TRBJ2-3; D is uncertain. V lost 3 bases and J lost 7, with 11 bases in between. This CDR3 is built from 13 residues. Germline V lookup: CDR1 SGHNT, CDR2 YENEEA.

The chain couples TRBV27 to TRBJ1-1; D gene ambiguous. This CDR3 has 13 amino acids. Germline CDR1 is MNHEY and CDR2 is SMNVEV (reference sequence). V lost 1 base and J lost 11, with 14 bases in between. The DNA of the CDR3 is TGTGCCAGCAGTTTATTAGGGTTGGGAGGGGCTTTCTTT. The encoded protein is CASSLLGLGGAFF.

V gene TRBV19 combines with J gene TRBJ1-5, with a weak D call TRBD1 (5 bases). Germline V gives CDR1 LNHDA, CDR2 SQIVND (reference sequence). The CDR3 consists of 13 residues. Trimming removed 8 bases at V and 4 bases at J, with 12 bases between. The CDR3 DNA reads as TGTGCCAGTGCACTGGGGGGGAATCAGCCCCAGCATTTT. Amino acids: CASALGGNQPQHF.

This chain connects TRBV11-1 to TRBJ1-1; tentatively, D is TRBD1 (6 bases). Trimming took 5 bases from V and 0 from J, leaving 10 bases between them. Germline V gene data show CDR1 as SGHAT and CDR2 as FQDESV (reference sequence). CDR3 length equals 14 residues. The CDR3 region has the DNA TGTGCCAGCAGCCAGGGACACATGAACACTGAAGCTTTCTTT. Amino acid sequence: CASSQGHMNTEAFF.

This chain joins TRBV27 and TRBJ1-4, with a tentative D call TRBD1 (6 bases). Between the trimmed V and J ends, which lost 3 bases and 6 bases, there was a span of 14 bases. Germline V gene data show CDR1 as MNHEY and CDR2 as SMNVEV (reference sequence). The CDR3 extends over 15 amino acids. This CDR3 is CASSFGGQGHEKLFF. In DNA form, the CDR3 reads TGTGCCAGCAGTTTTGGGGGACAAGGTCATGAAAAACTGTTTTTT.

In this sample, this clone turned up a few times. An end of the junction differs from the germline gene, which may be a read error. This chain joins TRBV7-2 and TRBJ1-1; weak D call: TRBD1 (5 bases). There are 12 residues in the CDR3. Germline CDR1 is SGHTA and CDR2 is FQGNSA. DNA of the CDR3: TGTGCCAGCACCTTAGGGGCCACTGAAGCTTTCTTT. It translates to CASTLGATEAFF.

The genes are TRBV7-3 and TRBJ2-1, with 8 bases aligning to TRBD2. The J segment lost 6 bases and the V segment lost 5 bases, leaving 9 bases of the junction unmatched. Germline V lookup: CDR1 SGHTA, CDR2 FQGTGA. There are 15 residues in the CDR3. The CDR3 region is CASSDPGLEGNEQFF. In DNA form, the CDR3 reads TGTGCCAGCAGCGATCCGGGACTAGAGGGCAATGAGCAGTTCTTC.

The rearrangement uses TRBV10-3 and TRBJ1-5, with D perhaps matching TRBD1 (6 bases). CDR1 is ENHRY and CDR2 is SYGVKD in the germline V gene. V was trimmed by 6 bases and J by 2 bases, leaving 8 bases between them. This CDR3 is built from 13 residues. The DNA of the CDR3 is TGTGCCATCAGAGGGGGGGGCAATCAGCCCCAGCATTTT. As protein: CAIRGGGNQPQHF.

This chain uses TRBV28 with TRBJ1-4; tentative D call: TRBD1 (5 bases). This CDR3 spans 14 amino acids. V shed 5 bases and J shed 6 bases, with 13 bases lying between them. CDR1 is MDHEN and CDR2 is SYDVKM in the germline V gene. The CDR3 reads CASSPQGVDEKLFF. The CDR3 DNA is TGTGCCAGCAGTCCCCAAGGGGTCGATGAAAAACTGTTTTTT. The variable domain in full, completed from reference TRBV28 and TRBJ1-4, reads DVKVTQSSRYLVKRTGEKVFLECVQDMDHENMFWYRQDPGLGLRLIYFSYDVKMKEKGDIPEGYSVSREKKERFSLILESASTNQTSMYLCASSPQGVDEKLFFGSGTQLSVL.